The present T cell receptor (beta chain) was sequenced within a study of kidney transplant recipient with SARS-CoV-2 infection. This CDR3 has 15 residues. Germline values: CDR1 DFQATT, CDR2 SNEGSKA (reference sequence). Trimming removed 6 bases from V and 4 bases from J, with 18 bases in between. TCRdb redid the calling of the reads with MiXCR, one entry per CDR3 protein. The sample lists fewer than 250,000 distinct CDR3 sequences; around 26% were seen once. The input for sequencing was a blood sample, taken at baseline and around day 110 from a kidney transplant recipient. The source is a male patient between 25 and 39 years old who had COVID-19 and was a kidney transplant recipient. These T cells may partly come from the graft donor. The chain links TRBV20-1 to TRBJ1-4, with a possible D match to TRBD1 (5 bases). CDR3 nucleotide sequence: TGCAGTGCGCTAGAGAGCCCAGGGAATAATGAAAAACTGTTTTTT. It codes for CSALESPGNNEKLFF.